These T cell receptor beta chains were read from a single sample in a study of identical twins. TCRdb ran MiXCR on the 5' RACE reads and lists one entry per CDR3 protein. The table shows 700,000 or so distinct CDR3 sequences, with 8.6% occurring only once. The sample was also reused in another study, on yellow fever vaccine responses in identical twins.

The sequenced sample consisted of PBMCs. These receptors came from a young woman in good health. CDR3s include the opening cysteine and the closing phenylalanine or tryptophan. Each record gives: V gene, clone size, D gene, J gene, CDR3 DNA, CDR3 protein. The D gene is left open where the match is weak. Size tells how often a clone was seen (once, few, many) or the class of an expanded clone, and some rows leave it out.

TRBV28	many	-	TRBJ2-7	TGTGCCACATCAGGGACTTCTGACTACGAGCAGTACTTC	CATSGTSDYEQYF
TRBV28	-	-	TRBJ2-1	TGTGCCAGCATTAGGGGGGGCCCCCTACAATACGGTGAGCAGTTCTTC	CASIRGGPLQYGEQFF
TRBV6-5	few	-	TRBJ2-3	TGTGCCAGCAGTTACTTTAAGGGCACAGATACGCAGTATTTT	CASSYFKGTDTQYF
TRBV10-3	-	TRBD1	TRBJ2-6	TGTGCCATCAGTGAAGGAGACAGGGGAGCTGCTGGGGCCAACGTCCTGACTTTC	CAISEGDRGAAGANVLTF
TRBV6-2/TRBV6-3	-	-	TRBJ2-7	TGTGCCAGCAGTTACCCTACCGTAGGCCCGCCCTACGAGCAGTACTTC	CASSYPTVGPPYEQYF
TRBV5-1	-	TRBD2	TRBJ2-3	TGCGCCAGCAGCTTGGAGCTAGCGGGGGGGCCCACAGATACGCAGTATTTT	CASSLELAGGPTDTQYF
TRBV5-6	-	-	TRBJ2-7	TGTGCCAGCAGCGGGAGGACAGGTCTTACCTACGAGCAGTACTTC	CASSGRTGLTYEQYF
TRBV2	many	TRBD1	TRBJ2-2	TGTGCCAGCAGAGGGGTACAGGGGGCCGGGGAGCTGTTTTTT	CASRGVQGAGELFF
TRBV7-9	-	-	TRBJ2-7	TGTGCCAGCAGCTTAGCGCGTAGCGAACGAAACTACGAGCAGTACTTC	CASSLARSERNYEQYF
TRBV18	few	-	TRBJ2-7	TGTGCCAGCTCCCCTTTAGGGGTAAGCTCCTACGAGCAGTACTTC	CASSPLGVSSYEQYF
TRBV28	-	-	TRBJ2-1	TGTGCCAGCAGTCCCAGGGGCCAGAGCTCCTACAATGAGCAGTTCTTC	CASSPRGQSSYNEQFF
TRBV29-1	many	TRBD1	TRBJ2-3	TGCTCTTCTGGCAGGGGGACAGATACGCAGTATTTT	CSSGRGTDTQYF
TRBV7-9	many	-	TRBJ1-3	TGTGCCAGCAGCGTAGAGGGACTGACCCTCGGAAACACCATATATTTT	CASSVEGLTLGNTIYF
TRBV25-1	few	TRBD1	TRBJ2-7	TGTGCCAGCAGTGGCGTCCGGGACAGGGCCCGGGGGGAGCAGTACTTC	CASSGVRDRARGEQYF
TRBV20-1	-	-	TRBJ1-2	TGCAGTGCGTCTAGGTCCGGCGGTTTGGATGGCTACACCTTC	CSASRSGGLDGYTF
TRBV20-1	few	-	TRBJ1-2	TGCAGTGCTAGAGACGAGGCAGGGGTGGGCTACACCTTC	CSARDEAGVGYTF
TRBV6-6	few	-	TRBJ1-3	TGTGCCAGCAGACAGGGACTTGGAAACACCATATATTTT	CASRQGLGNTIYF
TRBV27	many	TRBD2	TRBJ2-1	TGTGCCAGCAGAAGCCGGAGTAGCGGGAGTCAGGATGAGCAGTTCTTC	CASRSRSSGSQDEQFF
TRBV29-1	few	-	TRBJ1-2	TGCAGCGTTGCACCCACTACCTATGGCTACACCTTC	CSVAPTTYGYTF
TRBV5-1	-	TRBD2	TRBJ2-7	TGCGCCAGCAGGTCGACTAGCGGCTACGAGCAGTACTTC	CASRSTSGYEQYF
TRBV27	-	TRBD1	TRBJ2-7	TGTGCCAGCAGTGCGGGGACAGGGGTCTACCACGAGCAGTACTTC	CASSAGTGVYHEQYF
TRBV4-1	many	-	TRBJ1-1	TGCGCCAGCAGCCAGGCGGTGAACACTGAAGCTTTCTTT	CASSQAVNTEAFF
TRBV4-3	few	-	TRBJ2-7	TGCGCCAGCAGCCATGGAACGATTGGCCCCTACGAGCAGTACTTC	CASSHGTIGPYEQYF
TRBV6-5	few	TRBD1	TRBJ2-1	TGTGCCAGCAGGTTAACAGGGGAACGAAATGAGCAGTTCTTC	CASRLTGERNEQFF
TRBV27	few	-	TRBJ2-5	TGTGCCAGCTCCCCAGGGATTTCTCTTATCCTGGTGGGAGAGACCCAGTACTTC	CASSPGISLILVGETQYF
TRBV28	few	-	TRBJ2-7	TGTGCCAGCAGTTTACTTGTGCAGGAGGGCTACGAGCAGTACTTC	CASSLLVQEGYEQYF
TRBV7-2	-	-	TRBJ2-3	TGTGCCAGCAGCTTACAAACAACCGGGACTAGCACAGATACGCAGTATTTT	CASSLQTTGTSTDTQYF
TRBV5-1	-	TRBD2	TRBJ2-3	TGCGCCAGCAGCTTTAGCGGGAGTAGGGCCCTCGGCACAGATACGCAGTATTTT	CASSFSGSRALGTDTQYF
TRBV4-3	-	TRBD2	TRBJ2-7	TGCGCCAGCAGCCAAGATTGGGGACTAGCGGGAATCAACGAGCAGTACTTC	CASSQDWGLAGINEQYF
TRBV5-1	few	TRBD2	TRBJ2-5	TGCGCCAGCAGCTTGGATAGGCGGGGGGGCCCGGAGACCCAGTACTTC	CASSLDRRGGPETQYF
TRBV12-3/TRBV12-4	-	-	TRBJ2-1	TGTGCCAGCAGTACCCCTGATGAGCAGTTCTTC	CASSTPDEQFF
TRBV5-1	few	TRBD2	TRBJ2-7	TGCGCCAGCAGCAGCCTAGCGGGGGGCGTCTACGAGCAGTACTTC	CASSSLAGGVYEQYF
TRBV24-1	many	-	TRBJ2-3	TGTGCCACCAGTGATTTTGGCGGGACTAGCACAGATACGCAGTATTTT	CATSDFGGTSTDTQYF
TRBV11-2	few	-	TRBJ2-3	TGTGCCAGCAGCTTAGGGATTAGGCCAGATACGCAGTATTTT	CASSLGIRPDTQYF
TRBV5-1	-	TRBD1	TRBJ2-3	TGCGCCAGCAGCTTCCCCAGGGGGACAGATACGCAGTATTTT	CASSFPRGTDTQYF
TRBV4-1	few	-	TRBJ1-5	TGCGCCAGCAGCCCGGTAGGTGGCCGCAATCAGCCCCAGCATTTT	CASSPVGGRNQPQHF
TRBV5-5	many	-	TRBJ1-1	TGTGCCAGCAGCCTCATTGAGACGAACACTGAAGCTTTCTTT	CASSLIETNTEAFF
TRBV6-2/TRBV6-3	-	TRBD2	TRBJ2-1	TGTGCCAGCAGTACCCTAGCGGAGAATGAGCAGTTCTTC	CASSTLAENEQFF
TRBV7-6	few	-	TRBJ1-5	TGTGCCAGCAGTGTCTGCGGCGGGCATCAGCCCCAGCATTTT	CASSVCGGHQPQHF
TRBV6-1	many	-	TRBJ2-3	TGTGCCAGCAGACAGACGATAGGCACAGATACGCAGTATTTT	CASRQTIGTDTQYF
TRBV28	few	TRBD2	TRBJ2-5	TGTGCCAGCAGTTTATTGTCGGGACTAGCGGAAGAGACCCAGTACTTC	CASSLLSGLAEETQYF
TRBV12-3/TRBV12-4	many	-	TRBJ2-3	TGTGCCAGCAGTTTGGGGACACGCACAGATACGCAGTATTTT	CASSLGTRTDTQYF
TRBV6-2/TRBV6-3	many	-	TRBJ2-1	TGTGCCAGCGGAGACTCCTACAATGAGCAGTTCTTC	CASGDSYNEQFF
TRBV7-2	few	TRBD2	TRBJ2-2	TGTGCCAGCAGCTGGACAGTTACGGGACTAGCGGCCGGGGAGCTGTTTTTT	CASSWTVTGLAAGELFF
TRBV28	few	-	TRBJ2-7	TGTGCCATCCTCTCACAGACCTCCTACGAGCAGTACTTC	CAILSQTSYEQYF
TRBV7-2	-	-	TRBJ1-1	TGTGCCAGCAGCTTAAGGCTGCAGAACACTGAAGCTTTCTTT	CASSLRLQNTEAFF
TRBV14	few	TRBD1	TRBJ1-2	TGTGCCAGCAGCCGCCGGGACAGAGGTCCATATGGCTACACCTTC	CASSRRDRGPYGYTF
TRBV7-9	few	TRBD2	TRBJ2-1	TGTGCCAGCAGCTTAGGTAGCGGGCTTTACAATGAGCAGTTCTTC	CASSLGSGLYNEQFF
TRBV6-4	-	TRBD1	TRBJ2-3	TGTGCCAGCAGTGACTCGCAACAGGGGGCGGATACGCAGTATTTT	CASSDSQQGADTQYF
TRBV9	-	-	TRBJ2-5	TGTGCCAGCAGCGTAGGGGCAGGCCCCCTAGAGACCCAGTACTTC	CASSVGAGPLETQYF
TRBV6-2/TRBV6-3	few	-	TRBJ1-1	TGTGCCAGCAGTTCGCCACTTTTGAACACTGAAGCTTTCTTT	CASSSPLLNTEAFF
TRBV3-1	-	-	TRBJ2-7	TGTGCCAGCAGTTTTTGGGGGAAAGAATCCTACGAGCAGTACTTC	CASSFWGKESYEQYF
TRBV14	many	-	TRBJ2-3	TGTGCCAGCAGCCCCCTTGGGGACGCAGATACGCAGTATTTT	CASSPLGDADTQYF
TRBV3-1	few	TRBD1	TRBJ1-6	TGTGCCAGCAGCCAAGCTGACAGGGCAAATTCACCCCTCCACTTT	CASSQADRANSPLHF
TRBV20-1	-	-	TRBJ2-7	TGCAGTGCTAGAGATCCCAGCTCCTACGAGCAGTACTTC	CSARDPSSYEQYF